These T cell receptor beta chains were read from a single sample in a study of blood T cell repertoires in COVID-19. Here immunoSEQ multiplex PCR was the method, and the copy in TCRdb shows in-frame clones only, minus some. The sample records under 75,000 clones, roughly three quarters being singletons. The sample consisted of peripheral blood. Receptors originate from an elderly man with acute or convalescent COVID-19. The CDR3 runs from the conserved cysteine through the conserved F or W. A D gene is named only where the DNA matches it firmly. Not every row has a clone size; where given, it reads once, few, many or a size class.

v_gene,abundance,d_gene,j_gene,CDR3aa,CDR3nt
TRBV3-1/TRBV3-2,-,-,TRBJ1-1,CASSQVAGMMAFF,TGTGCCAGCAGCCAAGTTGCAGGGATGATGGCTTTCTTT
TRBV30,-,-,TRBJ2-5,CAWNQDIQETQYF,TGTGCCTGGAACCAGGACATACAAGAGACCCAGTACTTC
TRBV7-2,-,TRBD1,TRBJ1-2,CASSLTRQGAGYTF,TGTGCCAGCAGCCTTACCCGACAGGGGGCCGGCTACACCTTC
TRBV7-2,-,TRBD1,TRBJ1-1,CASSARDRGDLTEAFF,TGTGCCAGCAGCGCCCGGGACAGGGGGGACTTAACTGAAGCTTTCTTT
TRBV29-1,-,-,TRBJ1-2,CSATLGGLGYTF,TGCAGCGCCACCTTGGGGGGTCTTGGCTACACCTTC
TRBV15,-,-,TRBJ1-5,CATSRDQGRRPQHF,TGTGCCACCAGCAGAGACCAGGGGCGACGGCCCCAGCATTTT
TRBV7-2,few,-,TRBJ2-7,CASGRGTSYEQYF,TGTGCCAGCGGTCGGGGGACCTCCTACGAGCAGTACTTC
TRBV4-1,-,-,TRBJ1-2,CASSQVAGAYGYTF,TGCGCCAGCAGCCAAGTCGCAGGGGCCTATGGCTACACCTTC
TRBV5-4,-,-,TRBJ2-1,CASSRGSDSQSNEQFF,TGTGCCAGCAGCAGGGGCTCGGACAGTCAAAGCAATGAGCAGTTCTTC
TRBV7-7,-,TRBD1,TRBJ2-6,CASSPRTGEDGANVLTF,TGTGCTAGCAGCCCCCGGACAGGGGAGGACGGGGCCAACGTCCTGACTTTC
TRBV6-5,-,-,TRBJ1-2,CATSAGANYGYTF,TGTGCCACCTCAGCAGGGGCTAACTATGGCTACACCTTC
TRBV24-1,-,-,TRBJ2-1,CATRGGGNEQFF,TGTGCCACCAGGGGAGGGGGGAATGAGCAGTTCTTC
TRBV6-5,-,-,TRBJ2-2,CASRTGTVRAGELFF,TGTGCCAGCAGGACCGGGACTGTTCGGGCCGGGGAGCTGTTTTTT
TRBV7-9,once,-,TRBJ2-5,CASSLARQDGQGETQYF,TGTGCCAGCAGCTTAGCGAGGCAGGACGGGCAGGGGGAGACCCAGTACTTC
TRBV11-3,-,TRBD2,TRBJ2-3,CASSPGLAGGLTDTQYF,TGTGCCAGCAGCCCGGGACTAGCGGGAGGTCTCACAGATACGCAGTATTTT
TRBV4-2,many,TRBD1,TRBJ2-7,CASSLLPGGDYEQYF,TGTGCCAGCAGCCTCCTCCCAGGGGGAGACTACGAGCAGTACTTC
TRBV27,few,TRBD1,TRBJ1-2,CASSPGRSTGGGYGYTF,TGTGCCAGCAGCCCGGGACGCTCGACAGGGGGCGGCTATGGCTACACCTTC
TRBV2,-,-,TRBJ2-3,CASSYLEDTQYF,TGTGCCAGCTCCTACCTCGAGGATACGCAGTATTTT
TRBV9,-,TRBD2,TRBJ2-7,CASSLGLAVSYEQYF,TGTGCCAGCAGCCTCGGACTAGCGGTTTCCTACGAGCAGTACTTC
TRBV4-2,-,TRBD1,TRBJ1-4,CASSPRSGGEGDEKLFF,TGTGCCAGCAGCCCTCGGTCAGGGGGCGAAGGGGATGAAAAACTGTTTTTT
TRBV2,-,-,TRBJ2-5,CASSEGSRAAQETQYF,TGTGCCAGCAGTGAGGGTTCGAGAGCAGCGCAAGAGACCCAGTACTTC